This entry concerns a single TCR beta chain. As yet, its antigen is unknown. This sample is part of a study of OX40 agonist ivuxolimab in advanced cancers. Overall study context: It was ivuxolimab, an agonistic anti-OX40 (CD134) antibody, that patients were treated with. General study points: In a subset of nonresponders, normalized T-cell clonal expansion was also low.

V was pared by 1 base and J by 5 bases, with 9 bases of the junction left unmatched. Germline values: CDR1 MGHRA, CDR2 YSYEKL. There are 18 residues in the CDR3. A history of autoimmune disease or systemic immunosuppression excluded patients. Some clones are missing from TCRdb's copy, which holds only in-frame ones; the method was immunoSEQ multiplex PCR. In the table there are 71,000 or so clones, more than 85% of which are singletons. The TCR was taken from an adult with an advanced solid tumor such as melanoma, head and neck, liver or kidney cancer. The sequencing here drew on CD4+ or CD8+ T cells sorted from blood, taken in a trial of the OX40 agonist ivuxolimab. V is TRBV4-1 and J is TRBJ2-2, with 11 bases that match TRBD2. This chain's CDR3 is CASSQVGLAGGSTGELFF. The CDR3 nucleotides read TGCGCCAGCAGCCAAGTCGGGCTAGCGGGGGGAAGTACCGGGGAGCTGTTTTTT.